This is a list of T cell receptor beta chains from one sample in a study of blood T cell repertoires in COVID-19. Sequenced by immunoSEQ multiplex PCR; TCRdb stores in-frame clones only, minus some. Of about 66,000 clones in the sample, roughly 90% were seen once. Material: peripheral blood. These receptors were obtained from a man in his sixties with acute or convalescent COVID-19. The CDR3 runs from the conserved cysteine through the conserved F or W. D genes are given only for firm matches.

V gene,J gene,D gene,CDR3 protein
TRBV5-6,TRBJ2-2,-,CASSYGQKNTGELFF
TRBV7-9,TRBJ1-2,TRBD1,CASSLVPGQGADYGYTF
TRBV5-1,TRBJ1-3,-,CASSLGQQNGGNTIYF
TRBV5-4,TRBJ2-3,-,CASSGQKPPGTQYF
TRBV6-5,TRBJ1-5,-,CASSYSPGDQPQHF
TRBV29-1,TRBJ2-5,-,CSVRSRGVGETQYF
TRBV21-1,TRBJ1-4,-,CASSLLQTTGALCRTNEKLFF
TRBV6-6,TRBJ1-5,-,CASSLEGYQPQHF
TRBV5-6,TRBJ2-7,-,CASSLERAYEQYF
TRBV6-5,TRBJ1-1,-,CASSYHKQGPNTEAFF
TRBV7-3,TRBJ2-5,-,CASSSGRAETQYF
TRBV18,TRBJ1-1,-,CASSSGGTEAFF
TRBV4-1,TRBJ1-5,TRBD1,CASSLAGTAGNQPQHF
TRBV21-1,TRBJ2-3,-,CASSKAPPVGTGRASTDTQYF
TRBV2,TRBJ1-1,TRBD1,CASRTVMGQGGLNTEAFF
TRBV5-1,TRBJ2-5,TRBD1,CASRQGTVQETQYF
TRBV21-1,TRBJ1-1,-,CASRKRDNENTEAFF
TRBV7-9,TRBJ1-5,-,CASSRQGSNQPQHF
TRBV5-4,TRBJ1-2,-,CASSLRGIHGYTF
TRBV6-4,TRBJ1-2,-,CASSDSGGGGPYGYTF
TRBV5-6,TRBJ2-5,-,CASSGGGTVQETQYF
TRBV7-3,TRBJ1-1,TRBD1,CASSSLGQSNTEAFF
TRBV7-3,TRBJ2-2,TRBD2,CASSLAPAGYTGELFF
TRBV15,TRBJ2-2,-,CAVGHLTPGELFF
TRBV15,TRBJ1-5,-,CATSTQWKEPNQPQHF
TRBV5-1,TRBJ2-7,TRBD2,CASSLPGRAEQYF
TRBV3-1/TRBV3-2,TRBJ2-1,TRBD1,CASSQEADRTGSYEQFF
TRBV27,TRBJ2-7,-,CASSSKLQGYEQYF
TRBV11-3,TRBJ2-7,TRBD2,CASSFRGAYEQYF
TRBV7-9,TRBJ1-2,TRBD1,CASSPRQGGYGYTF
TRBV21-1,TRBJ1-1,-,CARRHTGTEAFF
TRBV2,TRBJ1-1,-,CASSLQGNTEAFF
TRBV3-1/TRBV3-2,TRBJ1-2,TRBD1,CASSQTDRDHGYTF
TRBV15,TRBJ2-4,-,CATSRDDRSLAKNIQYF
TRBV6-5,TRBJ2-3,TRBD1,CASSPGGRRTDTQYF
TRBV7-2,TRBJ2-7,-,CASSSSPTPYEQYF
TRBV30,TRBJ2-1,TRBD2,CAWSGGGARNEQFF
TRBV10-3,TRBJ2-6,-,CAISGGSSGANVLTF
TRBV20-1,TRBJ2-7,-,CSASKKSGEQYF
TRBV6-4,TRBJ1-2,TRBD1,CASSTGDRSYGYTF
TRBV30,TRBJ1-1,TRBD1,CAWSLGTGGYEAFF
TRBV27,TRBJ1-2,TRBD1,CASSFTPTGNYGYTF
TRBV5-1,TRBJ2-7,TRBD1,CASSRDSYEQYF
TRBV6-6,TRBJ1-1,-,CASNGGNTEAFF
TRBV27,TRBJ2-1,TRBD1,CASRLPGQYEQFF
TRBV6-5,TRBJ1-5,-,CASDQGLSNQPQHF
TRBV23-1,TRBJ2-1,TRBD2,CASSQGGLAGESSYNEQFF
TRBV5-4,TRBJ2-1,TRBD2,CASSASGTSGGWGNEQFF
TRBV2,TRBJ2-3,-,CASSFDRVRDTQYF
TRBV7-9,TRBJ1-2,-,CASSLAGWQDGYTF
TRBV19,TRBJ2-4,-,CASSIRGGGGNIQYF
TRBV7-7,TRBJ2-3,-,CASSLWGPTDTQYF
TRBV28,TRBJ1-1,TRBD1,CASSSRGRTEAFF
TRBV5-6,TRBJ1-1,-,CASSLWRGLNTEAFF
TRBV19,TRBJ2-2,-,CASSIGDGELFF